These T cell receptor beta chains were read from a single sample in a study of OX40 agonist ivuxolimab in advanced cancers. Only in-frame clones appear in the TCRdb table, and some are missing; sequencing was by immunoSEQ multiplex PCR. The sample gives approximately 14,000 clones, over 60% of which show up once; under 35% is in the top ten. The specimen comprised CD4+ or CD8+ T cells sorted from blood, sampled in a trial of the OX40 agonist ivuxolimab. The receptors were gathered from an adult with an advanced solid tumor such as melanoma, head and neck, liver or kidney cancer. CDR3s include the opening cysteine and the closing phenylalanine or tryptophan. D genes are given only for firm matches. Expanded clones are given a class, and other clones once, few, many or no size at all.

>NA|TRBV29-1|NA|TRBJ2-1
CSSQRGGALNEQFF
TGCAGCTCACAGCGCGGAGGGGCCCTAAATGAGCAGTTCTTC
>NA|TRBV9|TRBD2|TRBJ2-3
CASSVVGRAPDTQYF
TGTGCCAGCAGCGTAGTCGGGAGGGCCCCAGATACGCAGTATTTT
>NA|TRBV11-3|TRBD1|TRBJ2-7
CASSSRQGQGDEQYF
TGTGCCAGCAGCTCCAGACAGGGTCAGGGTGACGAGCAGTACTTC
>NA|TRBV6-5|NA|TRBJ2-1
CASMSSRYNEQFF
TGTGCCAGCATGTCTAGTCGTTACAATGAGCAGTTCTTC
>NA|TRBV30|TRBD1|TRBJ1-4
CAWKGASNEKLFF
TGTGCCTGGAAGGGGGCCTCTAATGAAAAACTGTTTTTT
>NA|TRBV27|NA|TRBJ2-5
CASRTLEGETQYF
TGTGCCAGCAGAACTCTCGAGGGGGAGACCCAGTACTTC
>NA|TRBV28|TRBD1|TRBJ1-1
CASSTGDTEAFF
TGTGCCAGCAGTACAGGGGACACTGAAGCTTTCTTT
>NA|TRBV6-5|TRBD1|TRBJ1-5
CASSDREGIQPQHF
TGTGCCAGCAGTGACAGGGAGGGTATTCAGCCCCAGCATTTT
>NA|TRBV5-1|NA|TRBJ2-7
CASSLAAGYSYEQYF
TGCGCCAGCAGCTTAGCCGCAGGGTACTCCTACGAGCAGTACTTC
>NA|TRBV10-2|TRBD1|TRBJ2-7
CASTETGGFFAYEQYF
TGCGCCAGCACCGAGACAGGGGGCTTTTTCGCCTACGAGCAGTACTTC
>NA|TRBV27|NA|TRBJ2-1
CASSLMGATNEQFF
TGTGCCAGCAGTTTAATGGGGGCGACGAATGAGCAGTTCTTC
>few|TRBV6-5|NA|TRBJ2-3
CASSYLGDTQYF
TGTGCCAGCAGTTATCTCGGGGATACGCAGTATTTT
>NA|TRBV5-6|TRBD1|TRBJ2-7
CASSVGTGGYYEQYF
TGTGCCAGCAGCGTAGGGACAGGGGGATACTACGAGCAGTACTTC
>medium-sized|TRBV15|NA|TRBJ1-2
CATSRSRDRVRANYGYTF
TGTGCCACCAGCAGATCTAGGGACCGAGTGAGAGCTAACTATGGCTACACCTTC
>NA|TRBV28|NA|TRBJ1-3
CASSLDGGSGNTIYF
TGTGCCAGCAGCCTCGACGGGGGCTCTGGAAACACCATATATTTT
>once|TRBV6-5|NA|TRBJ2-7
CASSYKRAYEQYF
TGTGCCAGCAGTTACAAGCGGGCCTACGAGCAGTACTTC
>NA|TRBV28|TRBD1|TRBJ1-2
CASSTRDRYNYGYTF
TGTGCCAGCAGTACTCGGGACAGATATAACTATGGCTACACCTTC
>NA|TRBV27|TRBD1|TRBJ1-5
CASSYTGEGGNQPQHF
TGTGCCAGCAGCTATACAGGGGAGGGCGGCAATCAGCCCCAGCATTTT
>once|TRBV7-9|NA|TRBJ2-7
CASSSGSSTTHEQYF
TGTGCCAGCAGCTCCGGCTCTTCAACGACCCACGAGCAGTACTTC
>NA|TRBV7-9|NA|TRBJ2-5
CASSLSTGEETQYF
TGTGCCAGCAGCCTAAGCACGGGAGAGGAGACCCAGTACTTC
>once|TRBV14|TRBD1|TRBJ2-7
CASSQAGGTYEQYF
TGTGCCAGCAGCCAGGCAGGGGGCACCTACGAGCAGTACTTC
>NA|TRBV6-5|NA|TRBJ2-1
CASSYSGEVDEQFF
TGTGCCAGCAGTTACTCTGGGGAAGTAGATGAGCAGTTCTTC
>NA|TRBV10-1|TRBD2|TRBJ2-7
CASSDGLAGSVYEQYF
TGCGCCAGCAGTGACGGGCTAGCGGGATCGGTTTACGAGCAGTACTTC
>NA|TRBV9|NA|TRBJ2-1
CASSVYSYNEQFF
TGTGCCAGCAGCGTTTACTCCTACAATGAGCAGTTCTTC
>NA|TRBV10-3|TRBD1|TRBJ1-3
CAIGGTGAPVGENTIYF
TGTGCCATCGGGGGGACAGGGGCACCCGTCGGTGAAAACACCATATATTTT
>NA|TRBV13|TRBD1|TRBJ1-2
CASSLGEGAPTYGYTF
TGTGCCAGCAGCTTAGGGGAGGGGGCGCCAACATATGGCTACACCTTC
>NA|TRBV11-3|NA|TRBJ1-1
CASSISLEAFF
TGTGCCAGCAGCATATCGCTGGAAGCTTTCTTT
>NA|TRBV11-2|TRBD1|TRBJ1-2
CASSAQGGRGGYTF
TGTGCCAGCAGCGCCCAGGGGGGGCGTGGGGGCTACACCTTC
>few|TRBV6-4|TRBD2|TRBJ2-3
CASSDSGTSGTDTQYF
TGTGCCAGCAGTGACTCAGGGACTAGCGGCACAGATACGCAGTATTTT
>NA|TRBV28|TRBD2|TRBJ2-5
CASSSPQRERETQYF
TGTGCCAGCAGTTCCCCGCAGCGGGAGAGGGAGACCCAGTACTTC
>NA|TRBV19|NA|TRBJ2-7
CASSKELTGNYEQYF
TGTGCCAGTAGTAAGGAGCTCACAGGGAACTACGAGCAGTACTTC
>few|TRBV10-2|NA|TRBJ2-7
CARQDTLRRESSYEQYF
TGCGCCAGGCAGGACACTCTAAGGAGGGAGTCTAGCTACGAGCAGTACTTC
>NA|TRBV15|NA|TRBJ1-1
CATSPTLTFAEAFF
TGTGCCACCAGCCCTACCTTAACGTTCGCTGAAGCTTTCTTT
>NA|TRBV19|NA|TRBJ1-5
CASSLMDSYSNQPQHF
TGTGCCAGTAGTCTCATGGACAGCTATAGCAATCAGCCCCAGCATTTT
>NA|TRBV19|TRBD1|TRBJ2-3
CASSIGSGGSDTQYF
TGTGCCAGTAGTATAGGGTCAGGGGGCTCAGATACGCAGTATTTT
>NA|TRBV7-9|NA|TRBJ1-1
CASTDGSKNEAFF
TGTGCCAGCACTGACGGCTCAAAGAATGAAGCTTTCTTT
>few|TRBV5-1|NA|TRBJ2-3
CASSLAGSEYTDTQYF
TGCGCCAGCAGCTTGGCCGGGTCGGAATACACAGATACGCAGTATTTT